This T cell receptor beta chain came from a study of cytomegalovirus exposure and HLA in healthy donors. Looking at the study overall: Researchers previously reported finding 90 million to 120 million unique TCR beta sequences from 170 million or so T cells.

The PCR ran on 60 Vbeta and 13 Jbeta primers. The data were produced by immunoSEQ multiplex PCR, yet TCRdb's version contains in-frame clones alone and is incomplete. The table includes around 110,000 clones, around 76% detected once. To note about this clone: What it binds is unknown.

From germline, CDR1 is SEHNR and CDR2 FQNEAQ (reference sequence). V was cut by 1 base and J by 8 bases, with 18 bases left in between. CDR3 length: 16 residues. General study results and limits: Prior analysis indicated that the majority of TCR beta V segments exhibited productivity approximately 87% or approximately 30% of the time. An apparent linkage of common viral pathogens to several of the most significant clusters emerged in a later analysis.

This sequence was found in a woman aged 45-59 years in good health and CMV-seropositive. Sequencing was carried out using PBMCs. The chain uses TRBV7-9 and TRBJ2-1, with a possible D match to TRBD2 (5 bases). The CDR3: CASSLERSRLRDEQFF. The CDR3 nucleotides read TGTGCCAGCAGCTTAGAGAGGTCTCGCTTGAGGGATGAGCAGTTCTTC.